Each of the 14 T cell receptor beta chains below was sequenced from the same sample in a study of T-cell reconstitution after alpha-beta-depleted transplantation in children. Using unique molecular identifiers, the investigators prepared the TCRbeta library. TCRdb used MiXCR to reprocess the PCR reads, holding one entry per CDR3 protein. The sample has a few hundred thousand distinct CDR3 sequences, 27% seen once. The source was PBMCs, collected before TCRalphabeta/CD19-depleted stem cell transplant. The source is a boy under two years old with Wiskott-Aldrich syndrome, due to receive a stem cell transplant.

This clonotype showed up just a few times. This rearrangement joins TRBV7-2 to TRBJ2-1; 10 bases line up with TRBD2. Germline V CDR1 and CDR2: SGHTA, FQGNSA. The CDR3 runs 21 residues. With V trimmed by 5 bases and J by 6 bases, 25 bases remained unmatched. The DNA of the CDR3 is TGTGCCAGCAGCCGCCTTGGGGGGAGGCTAGCGGGAGACCCCAGGGTCAATGAGCAGTTCTTC. It translates to CASSRLGGRLAGDPRVNEQFF.

Many counts were recorded for this clonotype. The chain has TRBV5-1 and TRBJ2-7; D is unclear. This CDR3 contains 14 residues. V lost 4 bases, J lost 4 bases, and 15 bases lay in between. Looked up from germline, CDR1 is SGHRS and CDR2 is YFSETQ. Here the CDR3 DNA reads TGCGCCAGCAGCCTTGCCAGATCCGGGTACGAGCAGTACTTC. This translates into CASSLARSGYEQYF.

Only a few counts were recorded for this clonotype. J is TRBJ2-1 and V is TRBV20-1; 10 bases map to TRBD2. This CDR3 has 15 residues. The J segment lost 9 bases and the V segment lost 6 bases, leaving 14 bases of the junction unmatched. The germline CDR1 and CDR2 sequences are DFQATT and SNEGSKA (reference sequence). The CDR3 loop is CSASALTSGNAEQFF. The CDR3 nucleotides read TGCAGTGCCTCAGCCCTAACTAGCGGGAATGCTGAGCAGTTCTTC.

This clonotype appeared a few times. This chain connects TRBV5-1 to TRBJ2-7; D gene ambiguous. CDR3 length: 12 amino acids. Between the trimmed V and J ends, which lost 1 base and 3 bases, there was a span of 5 bases. Germline loops: CDR1 SGHRS, CDR2 YFSETQ. Here the CDR3 reads CASSLNHYEQYF. The CDR3 nucleotides read TGCGCCAGCAGCTTGAACCACTACGAGCAGTACTTC.

This clonotype came up once. The rearrangement uses TRBV27 and TRBJ1-2; 9 positions agree with TRBD1. The V gene end was trimmed by 6 bases and the J gene end by 6 bases; junction bases not matched to a gene: 8. The CDR3 runs 14 residues. Germline V gene data show CDR1 as MNHEY and CDR2 as SMNVEV (reference sequence). CDR3 in amino acids: CASRSTGGCDGYTF. DNA for the CDR3: TGTGCCAGCAGATCTACAGGGGGCTGCGATGGCTACACCTTC.

The V gene is TRBV20-1, the J gene TRBJ2-2; 11 positions agree with TRBD1. CDR3 length: 13 amino acids. Trimming removed 6 bases from V and 4 bases from J; junction bases left unmatched: 1. The germline V gene encodes CDR1 DFQATT and CDR2 SNEGSKA (reference sequence). As DNA, the CDR3 is TGCAGTGCAGGACAGGGGGCCACCGGGGAGCTGTTTTTT. Its translation: CSAGQGATGELFF.

CDR3 DNA: TGCGCCAGCAGCTCCGTGTTATGGGGCAATGAGCAGTTCTTC. Residues: CASSSVLWGNEQFF. This chain links TRBV5-1 with TRBJ2-1; D is undetermined. This CDR3 has 14 amino acids. Trimming removed 3 bases at V and 6 bases at J, with 13 bases between. CDR1 and CDR2 from the germline V gene are SGHRS and YFSETQ.

There are a few counts of this clonotype. This chain joins TRBV5-1 and TRBJ1-6, with 7 bases aligning to TRBD1. V dropped 4 bases and J dropped 10; count of bases not matched to a gene: 14. The CDR3 covers 16 residues. Germline lookup yields CDR1 SGHRS and CDR2 YFSETQ. CDR3 in DNA: TGCGCCAGCAGCAGAACAGCCGGGACAGAGGGATCACCCCTCCACTTT. Its translation: CASSRTAGTEGSPLHF.

The chain links TRBV4-2 to TRBJ2-1; possibly TRBD2 for D (5 bases). The CDR3 is made up of 18 amino acids. Trimming took 4 bases from V and 1 from J, leaving 20 bases between them. The V gene's germline CDR1 is LGHNA and CDR2 YNFKEQ. The CDR3 DNA is TGTGCCAGCAGCCTTCGAGGGCTTTGGGCGGGTTCCTACAATGAGCAGTTCTTC. It encodes CASSLRGLWAGSYNEQFF.

V usage is TRBV10-3 and J usage is TRBJ2-1; D unclear. Trimming stripped 6 bases from V and 5 bases from J, with 14 bases between. CDR3 size: 14 residues. The germline CDR1 and CDR2 sequences are ENHRY and SYGVKD. DNA for the CDR3: TGTGCCATCAGATACGTCCTTGGAGACAATGAGCAGTTCTTC. Translating gives CAIRYVLGDNEQFF.

The V gene is TRBV7-7, the J gene TRBJ1-1, with TRBD1 as a possible D gene (5 bases). Germline V CDR1 and CDR2: SSHAT, FNYEAQ (reference sequence). V was pared by 3 bases and J by 6 bases, with 11 bases between. The CDR3 consists of 13 residues. CDR3 nucleotides: TGTGCCAGCAGCTTTCGGTTGGGGGCTGAAGCTTTCTTT. As protein: CASSFRLGAEAFF.

The chain combines TRBV28 with TRBJ2-7, with D perhaps TRBD1 (6 bases). V was clipped by 4 bases and J by 6 bases, with 10 bases between them. The CDR3 spans 12 residues. The germline CDR1 and CDR2 sequences are MDHEN and SYDVKM. CDR3 amino acids: CASSYRVGEQYF. CDR3 nucleotides: TGTGCCAGCAGTTACAGGGTCGGCGAGCAGTACTTC.

A word on this clonotype: The junction departs from the called germline gene at one end, perhaps through a read error. The chain is built from TRBV2 and TRBJ2-7; 14 nucleotides align to TRBD2. Germline V lookup: CDR1 SNHLY, CDR2 FYNNEI. There are 13 residues in the CDR3. The CDR3 bases are TGTGCCAGAGGGACTAGCGGGAGCAACGACCAGTACTTC. This sequence encodes CARGTSGSNDQYF. Full variable domain (outside the CDR3, taken from reference TRBV2 and TRBJ2-7): EPEVTQTPSHQVTQMGQEVILRCVPISNHLYFYWYRQILGQKVEFLVSFYNNEISEKSEIFDDQFSVERPDGSNFTLKIRSTKLEDSAMYFCARGTSGSNDQYFGPGTRLTVT.

The chain employs TRBV4-1 and TRBJ1-6; perhaps TRBD1 as D (5 bases). This CDR3 is built from 18 residues. The ends were cut back, 0 bases at V and 0 bases at J, with 12 bases in the middle. CDR1 is MGHRA, CDR2 YSYEKL, per germline. DNA of the CDR3: TGCGCCAGCAGCCAAGATTTACAGGCCAGCTCCTATAATTCACCCCTCCACTTT. Amino acids: CASSQDLQASSYNSPLHF.